The 25 T cell receptor beta chains in this list originate from one sample, sequenced in a study of T cell repertoires in cytomegalovirus infection. TCRdb used MiXCR to reprocess the reads, holding one entry per CDR3 protein. The sample lists 250,000 to 300,000 distinct CDR3 sequences, more than 20% occurring once. The sequenced material came from PBMCs. These receptors were taken from a human donor in good health (CMV status not recorded). Some clones in this sample may be carry-over from other donors' samples.

This clonotype was observed a handful of times. The chain is built from TRBV12-3 or TRBV12-4 and TRBJ2-7, with D possibly being TRBD1 or TRBD2 (5 bases each). The CDR3 has 11 amino acids. V was trimmed by 0 bases and J by 10 bases, leaving 7 bases between them. CDR3 loop: CASSLAGDQYF. CDR3 in DNA: TGTGCCAGCAGTTTAGCGGGGGACCAGTACTTC.

The CDR3 DNA is TGTGCCAGCAGCCAAGATTTGAGGGAAGGGGGAACAGATACGCAGTATTTT. It encodes CASSQDLREGGTDTQYF. The gene calls are TRBV3-1 and TRBJ2-3; possibly TRBD1 for D (6 bases). From germline, CDR1 is LGHDT and CDR2 YNNKEL (reference sequence). The CDR3 extends over 17 amino acids. V lost 0 bases and J 3 bases, leaving 16 bases between the germline ends.

A single count supports this clonotype. This chain uses TRBV5-1 with TRBJ2-2; D gene unclear. This CDR3 region has 16 residues. The V gene's germline CDR1 is SGHRS and CDR2 YFSETQ. Trimming pared 4 bases from V and 4 bases from J, leaving 17 bases between. The CDR3 nucleotides read TGCGCCAGCAGCCGAAGGGAAAGGGTGGCCACCGGGGAGCTGTTTTTT. Translation gives CASSRRERVATGELFF.

This clonotype was seen only a few times. The V and J genes are TRBV19 and TRBJ2-2; tentatively, D is TRBD1 (6 bases). V was trimmed by 7 bases and J by 2 bases, leaving 11 bases between them. This CDR3 is 14 amino acids long. Germline lookup yields CDR1 LNHDA and CDR2 SQIVND (reference sequence). The CDR3 nucleotides are TGTGCCAGTACATGGGGGCTAAACACCGGGGAGCTGTTTTTT. This translates into CASTWGLNTGELFF.

This clonotype was observed many times. The chain has TRBV11-3 and TRBJ2-1, with 9 bases identical to TRBD2. With V trimmed by 0 bases and J by 3 bases, 12 bases remained unmatched. Looked up from germline, CDR1 is SGHNT and CDR2 is YENEEA. The CDR3 spans 19 residues. In nucleotides, the CDR3 is TGTGCCAGCAGCTTAGACCCACAGACGAGCGGGAGGTTCTACAATGAGCAGTTCTTC. It codes for CASSLDPQTSGRFYNEQFF. The variable domain in full, with the rest retrieved from reference TRBV11-3 and TRBJ2-1, is EAGVVQSPRYKIIEKKQPVAFWCNPISGHNTLYWYLQNLGQGPELLIRYENEEAVDDSQLPKDRFSAERLKGVDSTLKIQPAELGDSAVYLCASSLDPQTSGRFYNEQFFGPGTRLTVL.

This clonotype has ten or more counts. CDR3 coding DNA: TGTGCCAGCAAACGGACTAGCGGGAGGGCGCGCACAGATACGCAGTATTTT. Protein: CASKRTSGRARTDTQYF. The chain combines TRBV6-1 with TRBJ2-3; 15 nucleotides align to TRBD2. Germline lookup yields CDR1 MNHNS and CDR2 SASEGT. The CDR3 totals 17 residues. V dropped 7 bases and J dropped 1; count of bases not matched to a gene: 6.

Ten or more counts support this clonotype. V gene TRBV6-2 or TRBV6-3 combines with J gene TRBJ2-6; D is perhaps TRBD1 or TRBD2 (5 bases each). V was clipped by 7 bases and J by 4 bases, with 14 bases between them. Germline V lookup: CDR1 MNHEY, CDR2 SVGEGT. This CDR3 contains 15 residues. DNA of the CDR3: TGTGCCAGCACTGACCGGGGCGTGGGGGCCAACGTCCTGACTTTC. It codes for CASTDRGVGANVLTF.

This clonotype occurred many times. The genes are TRBV7-9 and TRBJ2-1; 8 positions match TRBD2. The CDR3 sequence is 15 residues long. After removal of 5 bases from V and 0 bases from J, the junction contained 3 bases not matched to a gene. Germline loops: CDR1 SEHNR, CDR2 FQNEAQ (reference sequence). Here the CDR3 DNA reads TGTGCCAGCAGCCCGCGGGGGGCCTCCTACAATGAGCAGTTCTTC. Protein product: CASSPRGASYNEQFF.

This chain links TRBV29-1 with TRBJ2-3; TRBD2 matches 7 bases. With V trimmed by 5 bases and J by 3 bases, 2 bases remained unmatched. CDR1 is SQVTM and CDR2 is ANQGSEA in the germline V gene. The CDR3 has 12 residues. For the CDR3, the DNA is TGCAGCGTTACTAGCGAAACAGATACGCAGTATTTT. Protein sequence: CSVTSETDTQYF.

This clonotype was counted a few times. The rearrangement uses TRBV4-1 and TRBJ1-5; D ambiguous. Germline V gene lookup returns CDR1 MGHRA and CDR2 YSYEKL. The CDR3 consists of 16 residues. With 0 bases removed from V and 4 bases from J, the gap between germline ends came to 13 bases. The CDR3 DNA is TGCGCCAGCAGCCAAGAAGAAAGGACGGGGAATCAGCCCCAGCATTTT. Protein: CASSQEERTGNQPQHF.

This chain uses TRBV11-2 with TRBJ2-7, with D perhaps given as TRBD1 or TRBD2 (6 bases each). Trimming removed 6 bases at V and 1 base at J, with 16 bases between. There are 15 residues in the CDR3. Per germline, CDR1 SGHAT and CDR2 FQNNGV. Written as DNA, the CDR3 is TGTGCCAGCAGTATCGGCAGGGGAGGATCCTACGAGCAGTACTTC. This sequence encodes CASSIGRGGSYEQYF.

The rearrangement links TRBV20-1 to TRBJ1-2; D gene unclear. This CDR3 contains 15 residues. V lost 6 bases and J lost 0, with 17 bases in between. CDR1 DFQATT and CDR2 SNEGSKA come from the germline V gene (reference sequence). CDR3 DNA: TGCAGTGCGGACCCCCTGGCGGCCCCTAACTATGGCTACACCTTC. Encoded protein: CSADPLAAPNYGYTF.

The chain combines TRBV5-1 with TRBJ1-1, with TRBD1 matching over 9 bases. The germline gives CDR1 SGHRS, CDR2 YFSETQ. This CDR3 comprises 17 residues. V lost 5 bases to trimming and J lost 1 base; unmatched junction nucleotides: 12. CDR3 nucleotides: TGCGCCAGCAGGCCTCCCGGGACAGGGAATTCGAACACTGAAGCTTTCTTT. This gives the protein CASRPPGTGNSNTEAFF.

This clonotype was found many times. The chain employs TRBV6-1 and TRBJ2-6; 9 bases line up with TRBD1. The CDR3 is 17 residues long. Germline assignment: CDR1 MNHNS and CDR2 SASEGT. With 5 bases clipped from V and 4 bases from J, the junction kept 9 bases outside the gene matches. CDR3 in DNA: TGTGCCAGCAGTACAGGGGGCTCTTCGGGGGGGGCCAACGTCCTGACTTTC. Protein product: CASSTGGSSGGANVLTF.

The chain employs TRBV20-1 and TRBJ2-7; TRBD1 might be the D (5 bases). Per germline, CDR1 DFQATT and CDR2 SNEGSKA (reference sequence). The V gene lost 7 bases and the J gene lost 1 base, with 14 bases spanning the gap. The CDR3 contains 13 residues. CDR3 region: CSGSSDTSYEQYF. The CDR3, as DNA: TGCAGTGGCTCGTCGGACACATCCTACGAGCAGTACTTC.

This clonotype occurred a few times. The CDR3 loop reads CASSEFPPLSTLHF. DNA of the CDR3: TGTGCCAGCAGTGAATTTCCCCCCTTGAGCACCCTCCACTTT. The V call is TRBV25-1, the J call TRBJ1-6; D remains ambiguous. There are 14 residues in the CDR3. Trimming cost V 1 base and J 14 bases, with 15 bases left between them. CDR1 and CDR2 from the germline V gene are MGHDK and SYGVNS.

This clonotype was detected only a few times. This chain connects TRBV5-6 to TRBJ2-2; TRBD1 matches at 11 bases. Germline V gives CDR1 SGHDT, CDR2 YYEEEE. This CDR3 is 16 amino acids long. V was pared by 4 bases and J by 3 bases, with 5 bases of the junction left unmatched. CDR3 DNA sequence: TGTGCCAGCAGCAAGGACAGGGGGCGTTACACCGGGGAGCTGTTTTTT. Translation: CASSKDRGRYTGELFF.

The V and J genes are TRBV11-2 and TRBJ2-7; D unresolved. The CDR3 contains 15 residues. CDR1 is SGHAT and CDR2 is FQNNGV in the germline V gene. The germline V and J ends were trimmed by 2 bases and 0 bases, with 11 bases remaining between them. The CDR3 region is CASSLRRIISYEQYF. CDR3 nucleotides: TGTGCCAGCAGCTTACGCAGGATTATCTCCTACGAGCAGTACTTC.

This clonotype occurred a few times. This chain connects TRBV14 to TRBJ2-1; 8 positions match TRBD2. Germline assignment: CDR1 SGHDN and CDR2 FVKESK. Trimming at V came to 4 bases and at J to 5 bases, leaving 7 bases not matched to a gene. The CDR3 is 15 residues long. CDR3 in amino acids: CASSPTQTSDNEQFF. CDR3 coding DNA: TGTGCCAGCAGCCCCACCCAGACTAGCGACAATGAGCAGTTCTTC.

This clonotype has ten or more counts. The chain has TRBV7-2 and TRBJ2-2; D might be TRBD1 or TRBD2, each matching 5 bases. CDR3 size: 13 residues. Per the germline V gene, CDR1 is SGHTA and CDR2 is FQGNSA. V was pared by 10 bases and J by 3 bases, with 12 bases between. The CDR3 DNA reads as TGTGCCACGACATGGGGGTACACCGGGGAGCTGTTTTTT. Translating it yields CATTWGYTGELFF.

This clonotype was found many times. The chain recombines TRBV7-2 with TRBJ2-1; D tentatively fits TRBD1 or TRBD2 (5 bases each). V lost 1 base to trimming and J lost 4 bases, with 11 bases between them. Germline CDR1 and CDR2: SGHTA and FQGNSA. There are 15 residues in the CDR3. The CDR3 DNA reads TGTGCCAGCAGCTTAGAAGGGACGGGATACAATGAGCAGTTCTTC. Residues: CASSLEGTGYNEQFF.

This clonotype has at least ten counts. The V gene is TRBV7-2, the J gene TRBJ1-6; D unresolved. In germline, CDR1 is SGHTA, CDR2 FQGNSA. Trimming shortened V by 0 bases and J by 10 bases, and 10 bases separated the two germline ends. This CDR3 has 14 residues. CDR3 region: CASSLAGVWSPLHF. For the CDR3, the DNA is TGTGCCAGCAGCTTAGCCGGGGTTTGGTCACCCCTCCACTTT.

CDR3 in DNA: TGTGCCAGCAGTTTTAACACGAACACTGAAGCTTTCTTT. Translation gives CASSFNTNTEAFF. The chain is built from TRBV28 and TRBJ1-1, with D uncertain. Germline V gene lookup returns CDR1 MDHEN and CDR2 SYDVKM. The CDR3 contains 13 residues. Trimming took 3 bases from V and 1 from J, leaving 6 bases between them.

The chain links TRBV19 to TRBJ1-1; D is possibly TRBD1 (6 bases). The CDR3 is 14 residues long. Germline V gene data show CDR1 as LNHDA and CDR2 as SQIVND (reference sequence). Trimming took 5 bases from V and 8 from J, leaving 18 bases between them. This CDR3 reads CASSPQGRSREAFF. CDR3 nucleotides: TGTGCCAGTAGTCCCCAGGGGCGGAGCAGGGAAGCTTTCTTT.

This clonotype was detected only a few times. This chain links TRBV29-1 with TRBJ2-2, with 10 bases fitting TRBD1. J lost 1 base, V lost 5 bases, and 4 bases had no gene match. The CDR3 has 15 residues. The germline gives CDR1 SQVTM, CDR2 ANQGSEA. The CDR3 protein is CSVRGTGVNTGELFF. The CDR3 bases are TGCAGCGTTCGAGGGACAGGGGTGAACACCGGGGAGCTGTTTTTT.